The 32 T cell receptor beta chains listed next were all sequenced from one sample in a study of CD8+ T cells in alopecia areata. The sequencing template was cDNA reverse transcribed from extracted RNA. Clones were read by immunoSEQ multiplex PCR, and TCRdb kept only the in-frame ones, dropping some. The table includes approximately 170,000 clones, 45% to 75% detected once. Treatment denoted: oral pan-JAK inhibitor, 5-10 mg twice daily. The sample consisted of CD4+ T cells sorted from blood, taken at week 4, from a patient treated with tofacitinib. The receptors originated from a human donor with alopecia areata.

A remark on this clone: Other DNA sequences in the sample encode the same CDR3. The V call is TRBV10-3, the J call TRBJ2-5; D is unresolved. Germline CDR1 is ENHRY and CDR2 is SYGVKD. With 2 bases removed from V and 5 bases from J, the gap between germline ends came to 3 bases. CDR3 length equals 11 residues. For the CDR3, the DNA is TGTGCCATCAGTGAGGGTGAGACCCAGTACTTC. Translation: CAISEGETQYF.

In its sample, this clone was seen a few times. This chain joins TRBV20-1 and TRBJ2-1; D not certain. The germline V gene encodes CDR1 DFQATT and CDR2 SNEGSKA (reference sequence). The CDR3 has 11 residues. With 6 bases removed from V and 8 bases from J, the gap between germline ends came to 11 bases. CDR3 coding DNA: TGCAGTGCCCACCCCGGCTATGAGCAGTTCTTC. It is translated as CSAHPGYEQFF.

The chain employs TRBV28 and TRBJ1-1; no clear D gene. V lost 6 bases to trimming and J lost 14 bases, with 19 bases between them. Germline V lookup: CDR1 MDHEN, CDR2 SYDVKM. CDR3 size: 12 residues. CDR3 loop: CASSPGPRRLFF. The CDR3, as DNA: TGTGCCAGCAGCCCCGGACCGCGTAGACTCTTCTTT.

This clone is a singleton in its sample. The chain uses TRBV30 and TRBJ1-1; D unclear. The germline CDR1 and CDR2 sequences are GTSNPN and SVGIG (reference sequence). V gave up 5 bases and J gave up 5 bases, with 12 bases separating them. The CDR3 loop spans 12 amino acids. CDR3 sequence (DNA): TGTGCCTGGGGGAGGAGGGAGACTGAAGCTTTCTTT. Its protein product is CAWGRRETEAFF.

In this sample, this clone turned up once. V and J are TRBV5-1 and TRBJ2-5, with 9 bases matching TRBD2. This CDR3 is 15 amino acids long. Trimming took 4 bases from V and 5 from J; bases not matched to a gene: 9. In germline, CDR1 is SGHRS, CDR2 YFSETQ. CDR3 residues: CASSLSGLAGETQYF. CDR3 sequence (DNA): TGCGCCAGCAGCCTATCGGGACTAGCTGGGGAGACCCAGTACTTC. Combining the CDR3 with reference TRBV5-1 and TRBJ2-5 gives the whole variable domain KAGVTQTPRYLIKTRGQQVTLSCSPISGHRSVSWYQQTPGQGLQFLFEYFSETQRNKGNFPGRFSGRQFSNSRSEMNVSTLELGDSALYLCASSLSGLAGETQYFGPGTRLLVL.

CDR3 in amino acids: CASSPFSGAANTEAFF. CDR3 in DNA: TGCGCCAGCAGCCCCTTCAGTGGGGCGGCGAACACTGAAGCTTTCTTT. V usage is TRBV5-1 and J usage is TRBJ1-1; D is possibly TRBD1 (5 bases). The CDR3 sequence is 16 residues long. V lost 4 bases and J lost 1, with 17 bases in between. Germline values: CDR1 SGHRS, CDR2 YFSETQ.

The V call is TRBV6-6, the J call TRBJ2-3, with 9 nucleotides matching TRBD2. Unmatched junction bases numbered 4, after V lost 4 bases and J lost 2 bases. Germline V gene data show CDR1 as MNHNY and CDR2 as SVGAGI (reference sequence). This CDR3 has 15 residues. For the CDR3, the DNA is TGTGCCAGCAGTTTGGCTAGCGGGATCACAGATACGCAGTATTTT. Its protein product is CASSLASGITDTQYF.

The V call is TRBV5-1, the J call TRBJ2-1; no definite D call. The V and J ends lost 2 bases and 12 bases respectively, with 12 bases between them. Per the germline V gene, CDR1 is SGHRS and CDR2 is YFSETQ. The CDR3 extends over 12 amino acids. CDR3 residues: CASSLGPTGQFF. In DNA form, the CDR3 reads TGCGCCAGCAGCTTAGGCCCAACGGGGCAGTTCTTC.

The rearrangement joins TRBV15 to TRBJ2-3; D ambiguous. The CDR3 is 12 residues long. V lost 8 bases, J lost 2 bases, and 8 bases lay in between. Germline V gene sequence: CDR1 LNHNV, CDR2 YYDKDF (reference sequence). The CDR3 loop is CATGPDTDTQYF. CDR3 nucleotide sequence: TGTGCCACCGGACCAGACACAGATACGCAGTATTTT. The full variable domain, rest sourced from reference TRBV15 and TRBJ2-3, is DAMVIQNPRYQVTQFGKPVTLSCSQTLNHNVMYWYQQKSSQAPKLLFHYYDKDFNNEADTPDNFQSRRPNTSFCFLDIRSPGLGDTAMYLCATGPDTDTQYFGPGTRLTVL.

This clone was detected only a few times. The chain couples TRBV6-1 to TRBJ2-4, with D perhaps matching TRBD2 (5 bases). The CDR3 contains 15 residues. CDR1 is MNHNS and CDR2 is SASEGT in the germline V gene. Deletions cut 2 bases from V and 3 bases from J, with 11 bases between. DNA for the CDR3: TGTGCCAGCAGTGAAAAGGGAGTAGGCAAAAACATTCAGTACTTC. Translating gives CASSEKGVGKNIQYF.

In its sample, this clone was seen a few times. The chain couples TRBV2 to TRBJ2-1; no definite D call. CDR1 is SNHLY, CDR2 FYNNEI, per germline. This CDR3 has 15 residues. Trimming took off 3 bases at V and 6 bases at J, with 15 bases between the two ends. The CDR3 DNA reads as TGTGCCAGCAGTGAGGTTCGTTCCCTCGGCAATGAGCAGTTCTTC. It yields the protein CASSEVRSLGNEQFF.

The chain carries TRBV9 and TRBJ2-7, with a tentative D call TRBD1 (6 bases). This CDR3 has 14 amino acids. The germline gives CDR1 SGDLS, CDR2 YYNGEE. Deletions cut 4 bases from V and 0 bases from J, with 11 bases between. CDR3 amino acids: CASSFGQLSYEQYF. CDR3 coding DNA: TGTGCCAGCAGCTTCGGACAGCTCTCCTACGAGCAGTACTTC.

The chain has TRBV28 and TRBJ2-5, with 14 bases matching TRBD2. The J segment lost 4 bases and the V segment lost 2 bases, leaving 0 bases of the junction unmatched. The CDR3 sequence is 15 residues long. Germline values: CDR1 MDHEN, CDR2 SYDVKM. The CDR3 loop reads CASSLGTSGRETQYF. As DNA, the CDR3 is TGTGCCAGCAGTTTAGGGACTAGCGGGAGAGAGACCCAGTACTTC.

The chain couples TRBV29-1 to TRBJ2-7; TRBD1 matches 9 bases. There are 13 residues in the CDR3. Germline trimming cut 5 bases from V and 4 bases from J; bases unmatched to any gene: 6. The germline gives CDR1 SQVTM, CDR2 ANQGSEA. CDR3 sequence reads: CSVRTGVRYEQYF. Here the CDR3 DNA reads TGCAGCGTTCGGACAGGGGTAAGGTACGAGCAGTACTTC.

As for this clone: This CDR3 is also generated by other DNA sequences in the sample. CDR3 region: CASSSGTGGSGYTF. The CDR3 nucleotides read TGCGCCAGCAGCTCCGGGACAGGGGGCTCTGGCTACACCTTC. The chain is built from TRBV5-1 and TRBJ1-2; 12 bases map to TRBD1. This CDR3 has 14 amino acids. V shed 3 bases and J 7 bases; nucleotides not matched to a gene: 4. Germline V lookup: CDR1 SGHRS, CDR2 YFSETQ. Based on the CDR3 plus reference TRBV5-1 and TRBJ1-2, the full variable domain is KAGVTQTPRYLIKTRGQQVTLSCSPISGHRSVSWYQQTPGQGLQFLFEYFSETQRNKGNFPGRFSGRQFSNSRSEMNVSTLELGDSALYLCASSSGTGGSGYTFGSGTRLTVV.

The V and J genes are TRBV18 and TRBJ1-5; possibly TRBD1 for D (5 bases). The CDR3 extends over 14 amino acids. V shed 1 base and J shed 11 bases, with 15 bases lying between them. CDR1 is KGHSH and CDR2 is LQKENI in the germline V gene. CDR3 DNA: TGTGCCAGCTCACCACGAACAGGCCCCGATACCCAGCATTTT. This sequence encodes CASSPRTGPDTQHF.

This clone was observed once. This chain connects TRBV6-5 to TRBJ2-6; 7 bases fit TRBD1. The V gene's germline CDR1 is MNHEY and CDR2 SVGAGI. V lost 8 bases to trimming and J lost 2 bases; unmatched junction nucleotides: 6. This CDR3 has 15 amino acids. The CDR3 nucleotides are TGTGCCAGCCGCCCCCAGGGGGCTGGGGCCAACGTCCTGACTTTC. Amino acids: CASRPQGAGANVLTF.

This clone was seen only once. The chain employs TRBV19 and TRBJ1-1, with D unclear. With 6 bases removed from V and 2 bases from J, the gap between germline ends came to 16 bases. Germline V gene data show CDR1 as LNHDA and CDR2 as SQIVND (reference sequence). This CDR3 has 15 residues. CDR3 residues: CASSPLRRFNTEAFF. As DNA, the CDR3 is TGTGCCAGTAGCCCCCTCCGCAGATTCAACACTGAAGCTTTCTTT.

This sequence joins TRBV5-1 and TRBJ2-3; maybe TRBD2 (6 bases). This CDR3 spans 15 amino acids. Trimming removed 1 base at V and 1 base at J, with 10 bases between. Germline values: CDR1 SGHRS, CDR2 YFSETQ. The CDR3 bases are TGCGCCAGCAGCTTGCCTGGCGGGGGCACAGATACGCAGTATTTT. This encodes CASSLPGGGTDTQYF.

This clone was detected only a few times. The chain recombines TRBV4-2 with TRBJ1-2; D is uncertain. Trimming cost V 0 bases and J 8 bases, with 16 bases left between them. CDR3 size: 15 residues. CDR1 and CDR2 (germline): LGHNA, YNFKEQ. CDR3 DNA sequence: TGTGCCAGCAGCCAAGAGGTTCCCAGCTCTGGGGGCTACACCTTC. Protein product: CASSQEVPSSGGYTF.

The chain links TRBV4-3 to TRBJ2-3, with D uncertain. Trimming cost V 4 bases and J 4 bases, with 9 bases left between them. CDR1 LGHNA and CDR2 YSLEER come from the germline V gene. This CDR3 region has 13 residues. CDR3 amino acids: CASSPRSSDTQYF. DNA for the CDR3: TGCGCCAGCAGCCCGAGGAGCTCAGATACGCAGTATTTT.

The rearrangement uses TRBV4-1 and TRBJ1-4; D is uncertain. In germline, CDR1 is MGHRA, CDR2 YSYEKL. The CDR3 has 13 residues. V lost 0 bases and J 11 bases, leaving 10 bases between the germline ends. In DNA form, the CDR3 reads TGCGCCAGCAGCCAAGAGACCGGGAGCAAACTGTTTTTT. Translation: CASSQETGSKLFF.

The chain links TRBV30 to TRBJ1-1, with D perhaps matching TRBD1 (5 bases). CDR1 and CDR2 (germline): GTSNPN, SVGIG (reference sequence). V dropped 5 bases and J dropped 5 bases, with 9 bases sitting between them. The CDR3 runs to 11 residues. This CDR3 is CAWGGITEAFF. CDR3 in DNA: TGTGCCTGGGGGGGAATAACTGAAGCTTTCTTT. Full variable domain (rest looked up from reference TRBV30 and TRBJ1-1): SQTIHQWPATLVQPVGSPLSLECTVEGTSNPNLYWYRQAAGRGLQLLFYSVGIGQISSEVPQNLSASRPQDRQFILSSKKLLLSDSGFYLCAWGGITEAFFGQGTRLTVV.

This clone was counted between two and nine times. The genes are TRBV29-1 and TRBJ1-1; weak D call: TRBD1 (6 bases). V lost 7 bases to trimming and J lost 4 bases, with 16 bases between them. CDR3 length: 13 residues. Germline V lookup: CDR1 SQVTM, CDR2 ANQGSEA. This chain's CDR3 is CSGSGVLGTEAFF. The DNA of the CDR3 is TGCAGCGGATCAGGGGTTTTGGGCACTGAAGCTTTCTTT. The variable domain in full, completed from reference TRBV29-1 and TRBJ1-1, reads SAVISQKPSRDICQRGTSLTIQCQVDSQVTMMFWYRQQPGQSLTLIATANQGSEATYESGFVIDKFPISRPNLTFSTLTVSNMSPEDSSIYLCSGSGVLGTEAFFGQGTRLTVV.

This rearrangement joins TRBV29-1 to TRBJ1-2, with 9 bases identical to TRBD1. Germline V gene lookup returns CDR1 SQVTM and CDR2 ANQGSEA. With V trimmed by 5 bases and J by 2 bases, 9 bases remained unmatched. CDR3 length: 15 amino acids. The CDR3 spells CSVITGGQSNYGYTF. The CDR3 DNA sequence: TGCAGCGTTATTACAGGGGGCCAATCAAACTATGGCTACACCTTC.

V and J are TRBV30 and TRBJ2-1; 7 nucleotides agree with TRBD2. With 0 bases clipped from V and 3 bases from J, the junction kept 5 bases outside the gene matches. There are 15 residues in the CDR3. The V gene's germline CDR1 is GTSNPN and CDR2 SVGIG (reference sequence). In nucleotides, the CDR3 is TGTGCCTGGAGTGTCCGGGCGGGAGTCTACAATGAGCAGTTCTTC. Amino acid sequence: CAWSVRAGVYNEQFF.

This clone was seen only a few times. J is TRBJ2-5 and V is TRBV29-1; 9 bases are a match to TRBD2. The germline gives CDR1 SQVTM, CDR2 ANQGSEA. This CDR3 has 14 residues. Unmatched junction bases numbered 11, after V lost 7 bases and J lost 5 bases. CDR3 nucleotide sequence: TGCAGCGCCGATCTAGCGGGGCGTAGGGAGACCCAGTACTTC. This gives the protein CSADLAGRRETQYF.

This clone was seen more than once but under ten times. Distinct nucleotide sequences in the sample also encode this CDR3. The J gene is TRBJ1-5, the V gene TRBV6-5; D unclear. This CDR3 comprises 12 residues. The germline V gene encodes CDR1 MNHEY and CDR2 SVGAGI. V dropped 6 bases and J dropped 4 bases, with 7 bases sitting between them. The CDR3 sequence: CASRNFNQPQHF. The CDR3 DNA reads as TGTGCCAGCAGGAACTTTAATCAGCCCCAGCATTTT.

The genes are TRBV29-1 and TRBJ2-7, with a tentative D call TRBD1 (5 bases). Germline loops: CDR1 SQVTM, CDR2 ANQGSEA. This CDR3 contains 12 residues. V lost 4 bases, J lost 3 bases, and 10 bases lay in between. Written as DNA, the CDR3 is TGCAGCGTTGGCAGGGATTACTACGAGCAGTACTTC. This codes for CSVGRDYYEQYF.

CDR3 bases: TGTGCCTGGAGTCCCCAGTGGGGCAGGGGCTACACCTTC. Encoded protein: CAWSPQWGRGYTF. The J gene is TRBJ1-2, the V gene TRBV30, with a tentative D call TRBD1 (5 bases). V was shortened by 2 bases and J by 8 bases, with 15 bases between the two germline ends. CDR3 size: 13 residues. Looked up from germline, CDR1 is GTSNPN and CDR2 is SVGIG (reference sequence).

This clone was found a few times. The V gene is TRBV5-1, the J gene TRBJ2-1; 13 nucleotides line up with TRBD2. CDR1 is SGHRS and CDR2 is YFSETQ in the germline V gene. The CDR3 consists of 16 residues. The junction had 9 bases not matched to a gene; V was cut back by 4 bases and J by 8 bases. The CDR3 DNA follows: TGCGCCAGCAGCCTCGGACTAGCGGGAGAATTGGATGAGCAGTTCTTC. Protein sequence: CASSLGLAGELDEQFF. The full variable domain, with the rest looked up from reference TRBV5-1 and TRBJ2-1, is KAGVTQTPRYLIKTRGQQVTLSCSPISGHRSVSWYQQTPGQGLQFLFEYFSETQRNKGNFPGRFSGRQFSNSRSEMNVSTLELGDSALYLCASSLGLAGELDEQFFGPGTRLTVL.

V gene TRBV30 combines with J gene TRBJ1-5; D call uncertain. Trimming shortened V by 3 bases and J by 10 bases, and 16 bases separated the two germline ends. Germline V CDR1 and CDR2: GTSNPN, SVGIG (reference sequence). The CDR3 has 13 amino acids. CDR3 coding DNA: TGTGCCTGGAGGGCCCACGGCGCTCGACCCCAGCATTTT. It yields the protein CAWRAHGARPQHF.